A selection of T cell receptor beta chains follows, all from one sample in a study of T cell responses to AZD1222 COVID-19 vaccine. TCRdb's table, derived via immunoSEQ multiplex PCR, lists solely in-frame clones and lacks some. The table has under 250,000 clones, roughly 91% seen once. This specimen was peripheral blood, taken on day 0 of MenACWY control vaccination. These receptors were taken from an adult in good health. CDR3s include the opening cysteine and the closing phenylalanine or tryptophan. A D gene is named only where the DNA matches it firmly. Size is stated for part of the rows, as once, few or many counts, or as a class when the clone is expanded.

d_call	clone_size	v_call	j_call	cdr3_nt	cdr3_aa
.	.	TRBV10-3	TRBJ2-1	TGTGCCATCAGCATACTAGCAGGTGACAATGAGCAGTTCTTC	CAISILAGDNEQFF
.	few	TRBV5-1	TRBJ1-1	TGCGCCAGCAGATTCCTCGGGGCAAGGGCTGAAGCTTTCTTT	CASRFLGARAEAFF
.	.	TRBV30	TRBJ1-3	TGTGCCTGGAGTGTAAGCTCCTATTTTACCGGTAAAGGGGACACCATATATTTT	CAWSVSSYFTGKGDTIYF
TRBD2	.	TRBV7-6	TRBJ2-3	TGTGCCAGCAGCTTAGCGCATCGCGGGGGGGGCGCAGATACGCAGTATTTT	CASSLAHRGGGADTQYF
TRBD1	once	TRBV18	TRBJ1-5	TGTGCCAGCTCACCTTCGACAGGGCACAATCAGCCCCAGCATTTT	CASSPSTGHNQPQHF
.	.	TRBV7-2	TRBJ1-4	TGTGCCAGCAGCTTAGGCATTCAGGGGAGGGTAAAACTGTTTTTT	CASSLGIQGRVKLFF
.	.	TRBV19	TRBJ2-5	TGTGCCAGTAGTCCTCCGGACCTCCGGGCCAGGACCCAGTACTTC	CASSPPDLRARTQYF
TRBD1	.	TRBV18	TRBJ2-5	TGTGCCAGCTCACCCTCGAACAGGGGTGAGACCCAGTACTTC	CASSPSNRGETQYF
.	.	TRBV6-1	TRBJ1-6	TGTGCCAGCGGTGAGGAGATTAATTCACCCCTCCACTTT	CASGEEINSPLHF
.	.	TRBV7-2	TRBJ1-4	TGTGCCAGCAGTTTTACGACAGGAATTAATGAAAAACTGTTTTTT	CASSFTTGINEKLFF
TRBD1	.	TRBV6-5	TRBJ2-5	TGTGCCAGCAGTATACCAGGGGGCGGCGAGACCCAGTACTTC	CASSIPGGGETQYF
.	few	TRBV6-5	TRBJ1-5	TGTGCCAGCAGTGACTCCCGGCAGTATCAGCCCCAGCATTTT	CASSDSRQYQPQHF
.	.	TRBV20-1	TRBJ1-1	TGCAGTGCTAGAGTTTGGGCTGAAGCTTTCTTT	CSARVWAEAFF
TRBD1	.	TRBV15	TRBJ1-4	TGTGCCACCAGCAGAGTGGCGGGGACAGGGACCGAAAAACTGTTTTTT	CATSRVAGTGTEKLFF
TRBD1	.	TRBV14	TRBJ1-4	TGTGCCAGCAGCGAAGGACAGGGAAATGAAAAACTGTTTTTT	CASSEGQGNEKLFF
TRBD1	once	TRBV7-9	TRBJ2-6	TGTGCCAGCAGCGCGTACAGGGGCCCGGAATCTGGGGCCAACGTCCTGACTTTC	CASSAYRGPESGANVLTF
.	.	TRBV28	TRBJ1-2	TGTGCCAGCAGTTCTATTCGAGAGTTGGACTATGGCTACACCTTC	CASSSIRELDYGYTF
TRBD2	.	TRBV5-1	TRBJ2-1	TGCGCCAGCAGCCGCGGACTAGCGGGGGTATACAATGAGCAGTTCTTC	CASSRGLAGVYNEQFF
.	.	TRBV19	TRBJ1-1	TGTGCCAGTAGTATAATGGGGAACACTGAAGCTTTCTTT	CASSIMGNTEAFF
.	.	TRBV4-1	TRBJ1-2	TGCGCCAGCAGCCAAGAAGGCCCTATCTCCTTAAAGGGACCCCTGAACTACACCTTC	CASSQEGPISLKGPLNYTF
.	.	TRBV7-9	TRBJ1-5	TGTGCCAGCAGCTCAGCCAGACAGCTCAATCAGCCCCAGCATTTT	CASSSARQLNQPQHF
.	.	TRBV6-6	TRBJ1-4	TGTGCCAGCAGCAGTCGTAGGGGCTATGAAAAACTGTTTTTT	CASSSRRGYEKLFF
.	.	TRBV28	TRBJ1-5	TGTGCCAGCAGTTGGTCGCCTCGTGGCAATCAGCCCCAGCATTTT	CASSWSPRGNQPQHF
TRBD2	.	TRBV5-1	TRBJ2-3	TGCGCCAGCAGCTTGGGAGGACTTGGGGGGGATGGAGATACGCAGTATTTT	CASSLGGLGGDGDTQYF
.	.	TRBV27	TRBJ1-2	TGTGCCAGCAGTTCACGGATTAGCTATGGCTACACCTTC	CASSSRISYGYTF
TRBD1	once	TRBV19	TRBJ2-7	TGTGCCAGTAGTATGACAGGGGTCTCCTACGAGCAGTACTTC	CASSMTGVSYEQYF
TRBD1	.	TRBV29-1	TRBJ1-5	TGCAGCGGATCACAGGGGATCAATCAGCCCCAGCATTTT	CSGSQGINQPQHF
.	.	TRBV9	TRBJ1-3	TGTGCCAGCAGCGTTGGCGGTAACTCTGGAAACACCATATATTTT	CASSVGGNSGNTIYF
.	.	TRBV6-1	TRBJ1-5	TGTGCCAGCAGTGAATCGCGGGGAGTTCGGCCCCAGCATTTT	CASSESRGVRPQHF
.	.	TRBV19	TRBJ2-2	TGTGCCAGTAGGCTGGGAGGCCGGATACACACCGGGGAGCTGTTTTTT	CASRLGGRIHTGELFF
TRBD1	once	TRBV7-2	TRBJ1-2	TGTGCCAGCAGCGACAGGGCTAACTATGGCTACACCTTC	CASSDRANYGYTF
TRBD1	.	TRBV6-6	TRBJ1-1	TGTGCCAGCAGTTACATGACAGGGGGAACTGAAGCTTTCTTT	CASSYMTGGTEAFF
.	.	TRBV5-1	TRBJ1-3	TGCGCCAGCAGCCCCCAGGGGCCTAGCTCTGGAAACACCATATATTTT	CASSPQGPSSGNTIYF
.	.	TRBV3-1/TRBV3-2	TRBJ1-1	TGTGCCAGCAGTATCTCCGGGTTTGAAGCTTTCTTT	CASSISGFEAFF
.	once	TRBV3-1/TRBV3-2	TRBJ1-2	TGTGCCAGCAGCCAAGGGTATGGCTACACCTTC	CASSQGYGYTF
.	once	TRBV7-2	TRBJ2-5	TGTGCCAGCAGCTCCGAGACTAGACGGGAGACCCAGTACTTC	CASSSETRRETQYF
.	.	TRBV10-3	TRBJ1-1	TGTGCCATCAGCTGGGGGGCTGAAGCTTTCTTT	CAISWGAEAFF
.	.	TRBV9	TRBJ2-3	TGTGCCAGCAGCGTAGGGGTGAACACAGATACGCAGTATTTT	CASSVGVNTDTQYF
.	.	TRBV27	TRBJ1-1	TGTGCCAGCAGTTTTTACGAGGGGAGAGCTGAAGCTTTCTTT	CASSFYEGRAEAFF
TRBD1	.	TRBV5-1	TRBJ2-7	TGCGCCAGCAGCTGGGGACAGTCCTACGAGCAGTACTTC	CASSWGQSYEQYF
.	.	TRBV7-2	TRBJ1-1	TGTGCCAGCACCCGACGTGGCGGCACTGAAGCTTTCTTT	CASTRRGGTEAFF
TRBD1	once	TRBV11-2	TRBJ1-6	TGTGCCTGCAGCGCTGGACAGGGGGATTCACCCCTCCACTTT	CACSAGQGDSPLHF
TRBD1	once	TRBV19	TRBJ1-1	TGTGCCAGTAGTAAGGACAGGGGGAGTGAAGCTTTCTTT	CASSKDRGSEAFF
.	.	TRBV6-5	TRBJ1-5	TGTGCCAGTCAGGAAGGGAATAGCAATCAGCCCCAGCATTTT	CASQEGNSNQPQHF
.	.	TRBV18	TRBJ2-3	TGTGCCGTAGAAGAGGTCAGTCGAACAGATACGCAGTATTTT	CAVEEVSRTDTQYF
.	.	TRBV5-6	TRBJ1-5	TGTGCCAGCAGCTCCCGACGTCGGGGGGGAAATCAGCCCCAGCATTTT	CASSSRRRGGNQPQHF
TRBD2	once	TRBV27	TRBJ2-1	TGTGCCAGCATATCGGGGGGTCCCGGCAATGAGCAGTTCTTC	CASISGGPGNEQFF
TRBD1	.	TRBV27	TRBJ1-6	TGTGCCAGCAGTTGGACAGGGCATAATTCACCCCTCCACTTT	CASSWTGHNSPLHF
TRBD2	.	TRBV7-8	TRBJ2-7	TGTGCCAGCAGCTTAGGGGCGGGGGGTCCCTACGAGCAGTACTTC	CASSLGAGGPYEQYF
.	.	TRBV16	TRBJ1-1	TGTGCCAGCAGCCCGACCAGGGGCCTTAGCGCTGAAGCTTTCTTT	CASSPTRGLSAEAFF
TRBD1	.	TRBV13	TRBJ1-6	TGTGCCAGCAGCTTAATGGGGACAGGGGGCGTTCTCCGCTCCTATAATTCACCCCTCCACTTT	CASSLMGTGGVLRSYNSPLHF
.	.	TRBV5-4	TRBJ2-5	TGTGCCAGCAGCTTGGCTGAGACCCAGTACTTC	CASSLAETQYF
.	.	TRBV24-1	TRBJ2-5	TGTGCCACCAGTGACCCAGGGCCCTACCAAGAGACCCAGTACTTC	CATSDPGPYQETQYF
.	.	TRBV4-1	TRBJ1-2	TGCGCCAGCAGCCAAGTGGGGCAGGGTATGGGATTGAAAGGCTACACCTTC	CASSQVGQGMGLKGYTF
TRBD1	.	TRBV6-5	TRBJ1-4	TGTGCCAGCAGGCCCGGGACAGGGATTGAAAAACTGTTTTTT	CASRPGTGIEKLFF